This T cell receptor beta chain was captured in a study of shared clonotypes between healthy human individuals. This CDR3 has 12 residues. Trimming cost V 6 bases and J 4 bases, with 8 bases left between them. Germline CDR1 reads MNHNS; CDR2 reads SASEGT. Deep-level settings were used for running the assay. TCRdb's table, derived via immunoSEQ multiplex PCR, lists solely in-frame clones and lacks some. The sample shows some 2,100,000 clones, approximately 94% of them seen only once. This clonotype was obtained from a man younger than 35 in good health. This sequence joins TRBV6-1 and TRBJ2-3; no clear D gene. Sequencing used naive CD4+ T cells sorted from blood. The subset denotes: CD45RA+ positively selected. CDR3 in DNA: TGTGCCAGCAGGAAGCTTTCAGATACGCAGTATTTT. Translation gives CASRKLSDTQYF.